Included here is one T cell receptor beta chain sequence, with context. Data came from immunoSEQ multiplex PCR; TCRdb stores just in-frame clones and leaves some out. The table shows fewer than 200,000 clones, with 88% occurring only once. This sample is drawn from a study of control samples from healthy donors and cancer patients. The sequence derives from a young woman in good health. Sample: blood.

CDR3 sequence: CASSLRIPQMVAGGRSSYNEQFF. CDR3 DNA: TGTGCCAGCAGCTTAAGGATCCCGCAGATGGTAGCGGGAGGCCGAAGCTCCTACAATGAGCAGTTCTTC. The V gene is TRBV7-3, the J gene TRBJ2-1, with 10 bases identical to TRBD2. Germline loops: CDR1 SGHTA, CDR2 FQGTGA. CDR3 length: 23 amino acids. V gave up 1 base and J gave up 0 bases; unmatched junction bases: 21.